One T cell receptor (beta chain) is described in this entry. Libraries were prepared by immunoSEQ multiplex PCR; TCRdb keeps only in-frame clonotypes and omits some of them. The table lists 19,000 or so clones, about 87% of them singletons. These data are taken from a study of T cell changes during pregnancy in multiple sclerosis. V lost 2 bases to trimming and J lost 1 base, with 11 bases between them. Germline assignment: CDR1 SGHTA and CDR2 FQGNSA. This CDR3 spans 15 amino acids. Sequencing was performed on CD8+ T cells from peripheral blood mononuclear cells, taken after pregnancy. V and J are TRBV7-2 and TRBJ1-1; perhaps TRBD1 as D (5 bases). The clonotype originates from a female donor in good health, enrolled as a control in a pregnancy study. DNA for the CDR3: TGTGCCAGCAGCTTAACCGGGGGGGGGAACACTGAAGCTTTCTTT. It translates to CASSLTGGGNTEAFF.